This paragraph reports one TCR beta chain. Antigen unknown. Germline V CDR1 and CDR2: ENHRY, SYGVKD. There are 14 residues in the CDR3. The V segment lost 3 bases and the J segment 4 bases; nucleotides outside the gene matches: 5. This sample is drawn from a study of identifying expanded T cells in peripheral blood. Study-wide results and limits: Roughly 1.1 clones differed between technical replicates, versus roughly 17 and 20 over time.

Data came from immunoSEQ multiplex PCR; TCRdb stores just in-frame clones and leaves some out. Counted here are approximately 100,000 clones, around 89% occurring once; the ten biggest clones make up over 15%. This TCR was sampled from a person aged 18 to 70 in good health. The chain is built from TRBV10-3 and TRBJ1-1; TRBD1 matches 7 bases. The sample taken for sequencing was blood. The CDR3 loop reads CAISDRGEGTEAFF. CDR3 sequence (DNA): TGTGCCATCAGTGACAGGGGGGAGGGCACTGAAGCTTTCTTT.